This T cell receptor (beta chain) was obtained from a study of blood T cell repertoires in COVID-19. Study-wide background: From the United States, Italy and Spain came samples of acute and convalescent COVID-19. Sources were T cells, B-cell-depleted T cells, or PBMCs; the material itself was cDNA or gDNA.

Only in-frame clones appear in the TCRdb table, and some are missing; sequencing was by immunoSEQ multiplex PCR. Of around 100,000 clones in the sample, roughly 80% were seen once. This CDR3 comprises 14 residues. Deletions cut 3 bases from V and 2 bases from J, with 11 bases between. Germline V CDR1 and CDR2: KGHSH, LQKENI. The sequence was collected from a woman of 80 years or more with active or convalescent COVID-19. The sequenced sample consisted of peripheral blood. The chain carries TRBV18 and TRBJ2-7; no definite D call. This CDR3 reads CASSPPMSPYEQYF. Written as DNA, the CDR3 is TGTGCCAGCTCACCTCCAATGTCCCCCTACGAGCAGTACTTC.